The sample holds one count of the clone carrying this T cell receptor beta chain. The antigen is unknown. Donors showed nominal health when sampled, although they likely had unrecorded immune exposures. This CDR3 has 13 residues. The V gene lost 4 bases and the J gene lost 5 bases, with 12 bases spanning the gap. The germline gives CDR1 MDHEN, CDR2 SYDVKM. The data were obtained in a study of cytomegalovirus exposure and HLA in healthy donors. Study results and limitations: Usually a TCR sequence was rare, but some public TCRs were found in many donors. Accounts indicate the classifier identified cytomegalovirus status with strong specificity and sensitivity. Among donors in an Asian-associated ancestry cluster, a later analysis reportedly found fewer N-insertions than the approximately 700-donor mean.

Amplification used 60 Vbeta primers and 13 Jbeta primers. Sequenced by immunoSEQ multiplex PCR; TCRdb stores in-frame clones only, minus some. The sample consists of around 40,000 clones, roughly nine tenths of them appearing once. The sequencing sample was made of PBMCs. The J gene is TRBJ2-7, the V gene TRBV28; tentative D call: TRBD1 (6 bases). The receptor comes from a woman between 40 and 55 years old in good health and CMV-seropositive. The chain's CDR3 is CASSSYRVHEQYF. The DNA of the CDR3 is TGTGCCAGCAGTTCTTACAGGGTCCACGAGCAGTACTTC.